This TCR beta chain was profiled in a study of OX40 agonist ivuxolimab in advanced cancers. Using immunoSEQ multiplex PCR, the repertoire was profiled, and TCRdb retains in-frame clones only, with some absent. Here the sample spans some 10,000 clones, approximately 86% being singletons. Germline CDR1 MGHRA, CDR2 YSYEKL. The V and J ends lost 0 bases and 5 bases, in that order; junction bases with no gene match: 7. The CDR3 runs to 16 residues. Details on this clone: Its antigen is as yet unknown.

General study results and limits: In general, CD8+ T cells held more expanded clones than CD4+ did, on average. Both blood CD4+ and CD8+ T cells showed clonal growth by week 6 at 0.1 to 3.0 mg/kg.

The chain couples TRBV4-1 to TRBJ2-7; 10 nucleotides align to TRBD2. Sequencing was performed on CD4+ or CD8+ T cells sorted from blood, taken in a trial of the OX40 agonist ivuxolimab. This TCR was recovered from an adult with an advanced solid tumor such as melanoma, head and neck, liver or kidney cancer. Here the CDR3 reads CASSQDPGLAVHEQYF. The CDR3 nucleotides are TGCGCCAGCAGCCAAGATCCCGGACTAGCGGTCCACGAGCAGTACTTC.